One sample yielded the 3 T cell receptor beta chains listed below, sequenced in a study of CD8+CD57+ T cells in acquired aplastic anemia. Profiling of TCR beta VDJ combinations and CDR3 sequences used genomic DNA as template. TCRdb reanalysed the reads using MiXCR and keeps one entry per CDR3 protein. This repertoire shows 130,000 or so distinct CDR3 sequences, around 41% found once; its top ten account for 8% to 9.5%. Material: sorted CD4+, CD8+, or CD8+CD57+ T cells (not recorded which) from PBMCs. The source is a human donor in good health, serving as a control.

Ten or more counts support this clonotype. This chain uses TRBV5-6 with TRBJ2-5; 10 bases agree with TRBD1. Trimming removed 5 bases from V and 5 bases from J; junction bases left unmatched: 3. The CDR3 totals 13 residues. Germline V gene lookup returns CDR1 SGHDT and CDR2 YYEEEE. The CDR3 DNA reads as TGTGCCAGCAGAGGGACAGGGGCGGAGACCCAGTACTTC. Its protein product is CASRGTGAETQYF.

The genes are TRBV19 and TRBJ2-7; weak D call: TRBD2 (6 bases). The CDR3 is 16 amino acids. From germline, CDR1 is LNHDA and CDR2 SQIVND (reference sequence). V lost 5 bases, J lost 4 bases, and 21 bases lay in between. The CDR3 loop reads CASSASPGGITYEQYF. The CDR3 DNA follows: TGTGCCAGTAGTGCCTCCCCCGGAGGGATCACGTACGAGCAGTACTTC.

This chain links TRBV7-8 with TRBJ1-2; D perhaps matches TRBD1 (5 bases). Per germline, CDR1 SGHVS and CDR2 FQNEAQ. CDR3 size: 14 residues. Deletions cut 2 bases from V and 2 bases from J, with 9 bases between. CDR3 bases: TGTGCCAGCAGCTTAAACGGGGGGAACTATGGCTACACCTTC. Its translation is CASSLNGGNYGYTF. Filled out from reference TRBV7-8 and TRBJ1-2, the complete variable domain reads GAGVSQSPRYKVAKRGQDVALRCDPISGHVSLFWYQQALGQGPEFLTYFQNEAQLDKSGLPSDRFFAERPEGSVSTLKIQRTQQEDSAVYLCASSLNGGNYGYTFGSGTRLTVV.